The 27 T cell receptor beta chains given below trace back to one sample, sequenced in a study of T cell repertoires in cytomegalovirus infection. TCRdb re-analysed the reads in MiXCR, keeping a single row per CDR3 protein. The data hold 380,000 or so distinct CDR3 sequences, with about 34% observed a single time. The antigens for these receptors are not known. Material: cultured PBMCs, obtained from culture after CMV antigen stimulation. All receptors derive from a human donor in good health (CMV status not recorded). Some clones in this sample may be carry-over from other donors' samples.

This chain uses TRBV7-2 with TRBJ2-1; 7 bases align to TRBD2. V was pared by 7 bases and J by 7 bases, with 10 bases of the junction left unmatched. CDR3 size: 14 residues. CDR1 SGHTA and CDR2 FQGNSA come from the germline V gene. CDR3 in amino acids: CASTLRWGGNEQFF. The CDR3, as DNA: TGTGCCAGCACCCTTAGGTGGGGGGGGAATGAGCAGTTCTTC.

This clonotype was picked up a small number of times. V and J are TRBV5-1 and TRBJ2-5, with TRBD2 matching over 7 bases. In germline, CDR1 is SGHRS, CDR2 YFSETQ. The junction had 13 bases not matched to a gene; V was cut back by 4 bases and J by 1 base. There are 17 residues in the CDR3. DNA of the CDR3: TGCGCCAGCAGCCCCCTCTTGGCGGGAGCCCTCCAAGAGACCCAGTACTTC. This translates into CASSPLLAGALQETQYF.

The chain uses TRBV7-2 and TRBJ2-5; the D gene is possibly TRBD1 (6 bases). The V end lost 5 bases, the J end lost 3 bases, and 13 bases lay between the germline ends. The CDR3 has 14 amino acids. CDR1 is SGHTA and CDR2 is FQGNSA in the germline V gene. The CDR3 is CASSRDRTEETQYF. The CDR3, as DNA: TGTGCCAGCAGCCGAGACCGGACAGAAGAGACCCAGTACTTC.

This clonotype has a count of ten or more. J is TRBJ2-3 and V is TRBV7-2; D not resolved. The germline V gene encodes CDR1 SGHTA and CDR2 FQGNSA. The CDR3 extends over 13 amino acids. Between the trimmed V and J ends, which lost 5 bases and 2 bases, there was a span of 8 bases. DNA for the CDR3: TGTGCCAGCAGCCCCTCCTCCACAGATACGCAGTATTTT. Protein sequence: CASSPSSTDTQYF.

This sequence joins TRBV7-9 and TRBJ2-6; D is unclear. The ends were cut back, 7 bases at V and 0 bases at J, with 7 bases in the middle. Germline V gives CDR1 SEHNR, CDR2 FQNEAQ (reference sequence). The CDR3 has 14 residues. CDR3 in amino acids: CASTQDSGANVLTF. The DNA of the CDR3 is TGTGCCAGCACCCAGGACTCTGGGGCCAACGTCCTGACTTTC.

This clonotype showed up just a few times. This chain links TRBV7-2 with TRBJ2-1; 7 positions agree with TRBD1. After removal of 3 bases from V and 3 bases from J, the junction contained 2 bases not matched to a gene. This CDR3 spans 14 amino acids. Germline V gene lookup returns CDR1 SGHTA and CDR2 FQGNSA. The CDR3 sequence: CASSFDRDYNEQFF. The CDR3 DNA reads as TGTGCCAGCAGCTTTGACAGGGACTACAATGAGCAGTTCTTC.

The gene calls are TRBV4-3 and TRBJ1-5; no definite D call. This CDR3 has 15 amino acids. Germline CDR1 reads LGHNA; CDR2 reads YSLEER. The ends were cut back, 0 bases at V and 3 bases at J, with 9 bases in the middle. The chain's CDR3 is CASSQDRSTNQPQHF. CDR3 in DNA: TGCGCCAGCAGCCAAGATCGCAGCACCAATCAGCCCCAGCATTTT.

The chain combines TRBV6-5 with TRBJ2-1, with D hard to call. Trimming stripped 0 bases from V and 12 bases from J, with 6 bases between. Germline loops: CDR1 MNHEY, CDR2 SVGAGI. There are 11 residues in the CDR3. The CDR3 loop is CASSYSARQFF. CDR3 DNA: TGTGCCAGCAGTTACTCGGCTCGGCAGTTCTTC.

This rearrangement joins TRBV5-1 to TRBJ2-7; no definite D call. The CDR3 sequence is 12 residues long. The V gene lost 1 base and the J gene lost 3 bases, with 5 bases spanning the gap. The germline CDR1 and CDR2 sequences are SGHRS and YFSETQ. The CDR3 here is CASSLTDYEQYF. As DNA, the CDR3 is TGCGCCAGCAGCTTGACAGACTACGAGCAGTACTTC.

The chain recombines TRBV12-3 or TRBV12-4 with TRBJ1-1, with 10 positions matching TRBD1. J lost 7 bases, V lost 5 bases, and 13 bases had no gene match. The CDR3 is made up of 16 amino acids. CDR3: CASSANIGTGAIEAFF. As DNA, the CDR3 is TGTGCCAGCAGTGCCAATATTGGGACAGGGGCTATTGAAGCTTTCTTT.

Turning to this clonotype: Given a much more abundant clone one base away, this may be a read error. The V call is TRBV7-2, the J call TRBJ2-5; no firm D call. Per germline, CDR1 SGHTA and CDR2 FQGNSA. There are 14 residues in the CDR3. The CDR3 DNA is TGTGCCAGCGGCTTAGGTGACTACCAAGAGACCCAGTACTTC. Translation gives CASGLGDYQETQYF. The entire variable domain, with the rest obtained from reference TRBV7-2 and TRBJ2-5, is as follows: GAGVSQSPSNKVTEKGKDVELRCDPISGHTALYWYRQSLGQGLEFLIYFQGNSAPDKSGLPSDRFSAERTGGSVSTLTIQRTQQEDSAVYLCASGLGDYQETQYFGPGTRLLVL.

This clonotype appeared many times. The rearrangement joins TRBV12-3 or TRBV12-4 to TRBJ2-5, with D perhaps TRBD1 or TRBD2 (5 bases each). The CDR3 runs to 14 residues. V dropped 1 base and J dropped 1 base, with 7 bases sitting between them. CDR3 amino acids: CASSLEGSQETQYF. The CDR3 DNA follows: TGTGCCAGCAGTTTAGAGGGGAGCCAAGAGACCCAGTACTTC.

There are a few counts of this clonotype. V and J are TRBV5-6 and TRBJ1-6; D unresolved. This CDR3 is built from 14 residues. The germline V gene has CDR1 SGHDT and CDR2 YYEEEE. Trimming removed 6 bases from V and 5 bases from J, with 12 bases in between. The CDR3 nucleotides are TGTGCCAGCACCAAAGACGTTGATAATTCACCCCTCCACTTT. This sequence encodes CASTKDVDNSPLHF.

The rearrangement uses TRBV3-1 and TRBJ1-3; the D is unclear. Germline CDR1 LGHDT, CDR2 YNNKEL (reference sequence). V lost 1 base, J lost 0 bases, and 7 bases lay in between. This CDR3 comprises 15 residues. The CDR3 reads CASSQGGISGNTIYF. The DNA of the CDR3 is TGTGCCAGCAGCCAAGGGGGAATCTCTGGAAACACCATATATTTT.

This clonotype was counted between two and nine times. This chain links TRBV7-8 with TRBJ2-5; TRBD2 matches at 8 bases. The CDR3 runs 16 residues. Germline V gene data show CDR1 as SGHVS and CDR2 as FQNEAQ. Germline trimming cut 5 bases from V and 1 base from J; bases unmatched to any gene: 9. CDR3 DNA: TGTGCCAGCAGCCCGACGGTTACTAGCGGCCAAGAGACCCAGTACTTC. Protein: CASSPTVTSGQETQYF.

This clonotype was seen a single time. The chain joins TRBV9 to TRBJ2-3; TRBD2 agrees at 7 bases. Germline values: CDR1 SGDLS, CDR2 YYNGEE. J was trimmed by 6 bases and V by 3 bases; bases with no gene match: 13. The CDR3 runs to 16 residues. The CDR3 region has the DNA TGTGCCAGCAGCGCGCGGGGCGTGCGGGAGCGCGATACGCAGTATTTT. Translated, it gives CASSARGVRERDTQYF.

The J gene is TRBJ1-2, the V gene TRBV19, with D unclear. The germline V gene encodes CDR1 LNHDA and CDR2 SQIVND (reference sequence). CDR3 length: 12 amino acids. Trimming took off 5 bases at V and 4 bases at J, with 8 bases between the two ends. CDR3 loop: CASSLRSYGYTF. CDR3 bases: TGTGCCAGTAGTCTGCGCAGCTATGGCTACACCTTC.

The chain couples TRBV10-3 to TRBJ1-6; the match to TRBD1 covers 7 bases. V was pared by 2 bases and J by 8 bases, with 9 bases of the junction left unmatched. The CDR3 is made up of 16 amino acids. Per germline, CDR1 ENHRY and CDR2 SYGVKD. CDR3 amino acids: CAISERGTARDSPLHF. The CDR3 DNA is TGTGCCATCAGTGAGCGCGGGACAGCGCGGGATTCACCCCTCCACTTT.

The J gene is TRBJ2-1, the V gene TRBV19; D is possibly TRBD2 (6 bases). This CDR3 comprises 15 residues. Trimming removed 2 bases from V and 1 base from J, with 9 bases in between. CDR1 and CDR2 (germline): LNHDA, SQIVND (reference sequence). CDR3 DNA sequence: TGTGCCAGTAGTATATCAGCGGGTTCCTACAATGAGCAGTTCTTC. Translated: CASSISAGSYNEQFF.

The sample holds one count of this clonotype. The V gene is TRBV5-4, the J gene TRBJ2-5; D might be TRBD1 (6 bases). The V end lost 4 bases, the J end lost 1 base, and 11 bases lay between the germline ends. The germline CDR1 and CDR2 sequences are SGHNT and YYREEE (reference sequence). The CDR3 has 14 residues. The CDR3 is CASSARTVQETQYF. The DNA of the CDR3 is TGTGCCAGCAGCGCTAGGACAGTCCAAGAGACCCAGTACTTC.

This rearrangement joins TRBV12-3 or TRBV12-4 to TRBJ1-1; D not resolved. Between the trimmed V and J ends, which lost 2 bases and 1 base, there was a span of 5 bases. The CDR3 runs to 13 residues. The CDR3 bases are TGTGCCAGCAGTTTATGGTGGAACACTGAAGCTTTCTTT. The encoded protein is CASSLWWNTEAFF.

V and J are TRBV6-6 and TRBJ2-5; D possibly uses TRBD1 or TRBD2 (5 bases each). The CDR3 contains 15 residues. Looked up from germline, CDR1 is MNHNY and CDR2 is SVGAGI (reference sequence). V lost 2 bases and J lost 3, with 13 bases in between. The DNA for the CDR3 is TGTGCCAGCAGTTACCCCCGGGGCGAAGAAGAGACCCAGTACTTC. It translates to CASSYPRGEEETQYF.

This clonotype was detected only a few times. The chain has TRBV6-1 and TRBJ2-1; 7 nucleotides match TRBD2. Unmatched junction bases numbered 13, after V lost 5 bases and J lost 0 bases. The CDR3 is made up of 18 amino acids. The V gene's germline CDR1 is MNHNS and CDR2 SASEGT. The CDR3 protein is CASSLVRDYSLSYNEQFF. CDR3 sequence (DNA): TGTGCCAGCAGTTTGGTCCGGGACTATTCCCTCTCCTACAATGAGCAGTTCTTC.

This chain links TRBV4-1 with TRBJ2-7, with TRBD2 as a possible D gene (5 bases). V shed 2 bases and J shed 0 bases, with 8 bases lying between them. The CDR3 runs to 14 residues. CDR1 is MGHRA and CDR2 is YSYEKL in the germline V gene. CDR3 bases: TGCGCCAGCAGCCAAATCCGGGACTCCTACGAGCAGTACTTC. Protein product: CASSQIRDSYEQYF.

There are a few counts of this clonotype. This chain connects TRBV11-2 to TRBJ2-1, with 9 nucleotides matching TRBD2. Germline CDR1 SGHAT, CDR2 FQNNGV. This CDR3 contains 16 residues. J lost 7 bases, V lost 5 bases, and 12 bases had no gene match. The DNA of the CDR3 is TGTGCCAGCAGCCCCGAGGGCGGGAGGGCCTGGAATGAGCAGTTCTTC. Translation: CASSPEGGRAWNEQFF.

The V and J genes are TRBV5-4 and TRBJ2-1; D possibly corresponds to TRBD2 (6 bases). The V end lost 6 bases, the J end lost 7 bases, and 8 bases lay between the germline ends. The CDR3 consists of 11 residues. Germline V gene data show CDR1 as SGHNT and CDR2 as YYREEE (reference sequence). CDR3 in amino acids: CASNRGNEQFF. Here the CDR3 DNA reads TGTGCCAGCAATCGGGGGAATGAGCAGTTCTTC.

This clonotype came up a few times. The chain has TRBV6-1 and TRBJ1-1; perhaps TRBD1 as D (5 bases). V gave up 6 bases and J gave up 3 bases, with 11 bases separating them. Looked up from germline, CDR1 is MNHNS and CDR2 is SASEGT. The CDR3 contains 13 residues. CDR3 sequence: CASSGGTYTEAFF. The CDR3 DNA reads as TGTGCCAGCAGCGGGGGGACTTACACTGAAGCTTTCTTT.